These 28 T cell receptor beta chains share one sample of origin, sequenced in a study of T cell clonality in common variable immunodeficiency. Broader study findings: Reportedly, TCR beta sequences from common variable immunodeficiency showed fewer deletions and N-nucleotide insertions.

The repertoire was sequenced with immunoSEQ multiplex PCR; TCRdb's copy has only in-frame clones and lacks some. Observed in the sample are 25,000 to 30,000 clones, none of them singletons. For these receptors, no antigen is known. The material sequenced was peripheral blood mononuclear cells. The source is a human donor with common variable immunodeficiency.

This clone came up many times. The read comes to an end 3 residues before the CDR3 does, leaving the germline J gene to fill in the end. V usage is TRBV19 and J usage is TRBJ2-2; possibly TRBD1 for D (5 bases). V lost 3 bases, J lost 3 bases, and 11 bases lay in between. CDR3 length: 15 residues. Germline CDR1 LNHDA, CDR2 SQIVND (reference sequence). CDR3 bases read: TGTGCCAGTAGTATCGTAGGGGCGCACACCGGGGAG. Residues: CASSIVGAHTGE. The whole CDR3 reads CASSIVGAHTGELFF.

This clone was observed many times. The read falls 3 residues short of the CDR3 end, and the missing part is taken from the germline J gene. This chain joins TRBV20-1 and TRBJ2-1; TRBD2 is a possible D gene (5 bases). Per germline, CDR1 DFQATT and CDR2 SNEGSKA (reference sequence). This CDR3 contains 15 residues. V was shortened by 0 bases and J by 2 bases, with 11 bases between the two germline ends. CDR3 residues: CSARDIGGPYNEQFF. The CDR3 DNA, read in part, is TGCAGTGCTAGAGATATAGGCGGGCCCTACAATGAG.

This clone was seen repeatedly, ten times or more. The CDR3 loop reads CASSPLERETQYF. The DNA read from the CDR3 is TGTGCCAGCTCACCACTTGAGAGGGAGACC. The chain combines TRBV18 with TRBJ2-5; D is unclear. The CDR3 end is not reached by the read, which stops 3 residues before it; the germline J gene fills it in. The CDR3 totals 13 residues. Trimming took 1 base from V and 5 from J, leaving 8 bases between them. Germline assignment: CDR1 KGHSH and CDR2 LQKENI.

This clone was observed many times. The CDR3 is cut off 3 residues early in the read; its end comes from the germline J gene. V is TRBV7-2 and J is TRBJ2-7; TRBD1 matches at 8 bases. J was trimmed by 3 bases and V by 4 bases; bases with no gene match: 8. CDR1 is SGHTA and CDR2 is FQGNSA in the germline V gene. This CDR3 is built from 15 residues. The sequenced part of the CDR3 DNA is TGTGCCAGCAGCTCCGGACAGGGTTTTTTCTACGAG. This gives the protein CASSSGQGFFYE. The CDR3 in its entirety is CASSSGQGFFYEQYF.

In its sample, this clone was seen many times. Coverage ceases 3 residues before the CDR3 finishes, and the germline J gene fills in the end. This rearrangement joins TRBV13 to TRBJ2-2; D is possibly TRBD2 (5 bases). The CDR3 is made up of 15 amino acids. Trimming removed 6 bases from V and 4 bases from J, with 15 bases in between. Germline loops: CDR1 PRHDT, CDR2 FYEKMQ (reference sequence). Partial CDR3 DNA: TGTGCCAGCAGTCCAGGAGGAACGGTCACCGGGGAG. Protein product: CASSPGGTVTGE. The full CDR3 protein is CASSPGGTVTGELFF.

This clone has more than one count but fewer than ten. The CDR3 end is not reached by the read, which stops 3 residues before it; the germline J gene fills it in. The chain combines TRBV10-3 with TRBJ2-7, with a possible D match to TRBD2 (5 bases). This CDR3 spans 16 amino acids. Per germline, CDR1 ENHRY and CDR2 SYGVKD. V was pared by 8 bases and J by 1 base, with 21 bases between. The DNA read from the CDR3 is TGTGCCATCGGAGCGTCTATGGGCGGGTCGTCCTACGAG. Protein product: CAIGASMGGSSYE. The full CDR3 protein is CAIGASMGGSSYEQYF.

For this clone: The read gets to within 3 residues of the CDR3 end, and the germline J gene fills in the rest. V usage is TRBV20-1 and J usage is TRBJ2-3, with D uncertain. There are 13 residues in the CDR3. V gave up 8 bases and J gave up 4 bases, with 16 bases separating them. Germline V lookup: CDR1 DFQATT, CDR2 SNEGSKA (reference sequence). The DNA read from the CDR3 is TGCAGTTCTACGAAAACGGCGGCAGATACG. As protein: CSSTKTAADT. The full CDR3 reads CSSTKTAADTQYF.

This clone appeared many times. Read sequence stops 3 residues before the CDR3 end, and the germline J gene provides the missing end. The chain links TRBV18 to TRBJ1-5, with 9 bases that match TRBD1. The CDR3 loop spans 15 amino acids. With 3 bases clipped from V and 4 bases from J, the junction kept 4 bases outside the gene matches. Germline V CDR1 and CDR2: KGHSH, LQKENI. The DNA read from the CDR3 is TGTGCCAGCTCACCGGGACAGGGAGAAAATCAGCCC. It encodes CASSPGQGENQP. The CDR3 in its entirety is CASSPGQGENQPQHF.

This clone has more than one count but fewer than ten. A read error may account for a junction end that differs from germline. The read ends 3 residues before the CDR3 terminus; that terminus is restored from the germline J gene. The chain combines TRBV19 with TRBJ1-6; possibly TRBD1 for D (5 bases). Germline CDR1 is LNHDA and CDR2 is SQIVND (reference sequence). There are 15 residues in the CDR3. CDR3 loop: CASSIRQGNKSPLHF. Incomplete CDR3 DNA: TGTGCCAGTAGTATTCGCCAGGGAAATAAGTCACCC. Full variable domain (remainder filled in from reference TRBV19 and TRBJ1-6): DGGITQSPKYLFRKEGQNVTLSCEQNLNHDAMYWYRQDPGQGLRLIYYSQIVNDFQKGDIAEGYSVSREKKESFPLTVTSAQKNPTAFYLCASSIRQGNKSPLHFGNGTRLTVT.

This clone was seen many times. CDR3 loop: CASSPVRDRVSYEQYF. CDR3 DNA (partial): TGTGCCAGCTCACCAGTCCGGGACAGGGTGTCCTACGAG. V is TRBV18 and J is TRBJ2-7; 9 nucleotides agree with TRBD1. Sequencing ends 3 residues short of the CDR3 end; the germline J gene provides the rest. J gave up 1 base and V 2 bases, and 6 bases lay outside the gene matches. The CDR3 extends over 16 amino acids. Germline V CDR1 and CDR2: KGHSH, LQKENI.

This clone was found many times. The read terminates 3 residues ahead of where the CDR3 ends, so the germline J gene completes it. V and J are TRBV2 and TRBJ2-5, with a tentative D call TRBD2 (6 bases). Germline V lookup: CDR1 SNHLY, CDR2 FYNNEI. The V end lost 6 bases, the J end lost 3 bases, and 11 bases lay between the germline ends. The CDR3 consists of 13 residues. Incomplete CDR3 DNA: TGTGCCAGCAGCCGGGACTTCGAAGAGACC. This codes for CASSRDFEET. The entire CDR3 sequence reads CASSRDFEETQYF.

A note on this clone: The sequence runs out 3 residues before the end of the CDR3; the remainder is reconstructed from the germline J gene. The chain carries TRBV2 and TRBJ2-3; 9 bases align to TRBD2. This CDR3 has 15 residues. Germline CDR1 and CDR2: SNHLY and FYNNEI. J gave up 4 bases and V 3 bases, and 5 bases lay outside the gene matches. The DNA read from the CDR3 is TGTGCCAGCAGTGATACAGCGGGGGGCGCAGATACG. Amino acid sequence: CASSDTAGGADT. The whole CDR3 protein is CASSDTAGGADTQYF.

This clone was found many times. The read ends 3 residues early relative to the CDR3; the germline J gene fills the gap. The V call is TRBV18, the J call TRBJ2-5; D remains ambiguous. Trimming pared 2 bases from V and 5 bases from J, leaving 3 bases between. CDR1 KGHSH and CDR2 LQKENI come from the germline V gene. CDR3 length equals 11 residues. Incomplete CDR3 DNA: TGTGCCAGCTCACCAAGGGAGACC. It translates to CASSPRET. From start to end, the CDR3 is CASSPRETQYF.

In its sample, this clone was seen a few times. CDR3 region: CASSFGGLPANEQFF. The sequenced CDR3 bases are TGTGCCAGCAGCTTTGGGGGACTACCGGCAAATGAG. This chain joins TRBV7-2 and TRBJ2-1; 7 bases map to TRBD2. The CDR3 is cut off 3 residues early in the read; its end comes from the germline J gene. Germline V gene lookup returns CDR1 SGHTA and CDR2 FQGNSA. This CDR3 is built from 15 residues. V trimming: 3 bases; J trimming: 7 bases; junction bases outside the gene matches: 9.

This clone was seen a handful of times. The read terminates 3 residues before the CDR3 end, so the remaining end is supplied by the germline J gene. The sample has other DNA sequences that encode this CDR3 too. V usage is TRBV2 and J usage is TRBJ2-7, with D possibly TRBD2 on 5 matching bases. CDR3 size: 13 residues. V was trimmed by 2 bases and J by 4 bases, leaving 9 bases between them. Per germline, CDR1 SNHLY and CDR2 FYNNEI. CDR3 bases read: TGTGCCAGCAGTGAACGAGGCGGGTACGAG. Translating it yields CASSERGGYE. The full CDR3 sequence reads CASSERGGYEQYF.

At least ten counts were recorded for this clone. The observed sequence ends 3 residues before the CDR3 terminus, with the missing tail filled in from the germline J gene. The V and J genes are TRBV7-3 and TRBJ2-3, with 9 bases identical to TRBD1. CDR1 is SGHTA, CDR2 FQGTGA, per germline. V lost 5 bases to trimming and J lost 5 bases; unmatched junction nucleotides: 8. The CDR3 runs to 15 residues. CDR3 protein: CASSPGTGSGDTQYF. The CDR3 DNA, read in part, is TGTGCCAGCAGCCCCGGGACAGGGTCAGGAGATACG.

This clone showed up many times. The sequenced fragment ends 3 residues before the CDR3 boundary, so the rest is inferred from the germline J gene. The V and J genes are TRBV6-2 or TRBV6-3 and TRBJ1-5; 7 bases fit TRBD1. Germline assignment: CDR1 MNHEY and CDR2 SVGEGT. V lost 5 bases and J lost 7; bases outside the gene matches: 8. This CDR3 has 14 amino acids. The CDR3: CASSTTGRGQPQHF. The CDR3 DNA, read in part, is TGTGCCAGCAGTACGACAGGGAGAGGGCAGCCC.

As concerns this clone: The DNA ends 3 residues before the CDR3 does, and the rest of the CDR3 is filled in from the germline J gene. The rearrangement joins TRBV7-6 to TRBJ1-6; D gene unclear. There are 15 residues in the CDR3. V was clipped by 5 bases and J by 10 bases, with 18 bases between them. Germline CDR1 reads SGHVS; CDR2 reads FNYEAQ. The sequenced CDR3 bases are TGTGCCAGCAGCCACTCCGCACAGCCGGAGTCACCC. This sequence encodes CASSHSAQPESP. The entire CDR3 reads CASSHSAQPESPLHF.

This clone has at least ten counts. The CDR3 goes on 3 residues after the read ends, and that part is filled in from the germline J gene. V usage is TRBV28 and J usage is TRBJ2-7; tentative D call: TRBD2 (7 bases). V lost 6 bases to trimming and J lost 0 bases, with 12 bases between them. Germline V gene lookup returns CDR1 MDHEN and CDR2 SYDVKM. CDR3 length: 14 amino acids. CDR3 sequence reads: CASRGGGASYEQYF. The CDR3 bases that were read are TGTGCCAGCAGGGGAGGGGGTGCCTCCTACGAG.

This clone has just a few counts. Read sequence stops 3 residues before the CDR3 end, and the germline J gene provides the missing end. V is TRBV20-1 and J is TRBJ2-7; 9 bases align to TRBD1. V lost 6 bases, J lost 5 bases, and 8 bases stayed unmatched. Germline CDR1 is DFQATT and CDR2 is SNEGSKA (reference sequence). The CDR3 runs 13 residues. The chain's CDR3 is CSAETQGAHEQYF. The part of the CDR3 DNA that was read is TGCAGTGCGGAGACACAGGGGGCTCACGAG.

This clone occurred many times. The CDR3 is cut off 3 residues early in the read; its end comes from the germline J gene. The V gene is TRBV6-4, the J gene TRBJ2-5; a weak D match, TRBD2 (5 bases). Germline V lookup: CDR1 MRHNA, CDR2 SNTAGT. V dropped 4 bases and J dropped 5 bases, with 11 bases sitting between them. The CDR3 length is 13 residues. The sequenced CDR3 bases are TGTGCCAGCAGTGTAGACTACTCGGAGACC. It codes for CASSVDYSET. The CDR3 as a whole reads CASSVDYSETQYF.

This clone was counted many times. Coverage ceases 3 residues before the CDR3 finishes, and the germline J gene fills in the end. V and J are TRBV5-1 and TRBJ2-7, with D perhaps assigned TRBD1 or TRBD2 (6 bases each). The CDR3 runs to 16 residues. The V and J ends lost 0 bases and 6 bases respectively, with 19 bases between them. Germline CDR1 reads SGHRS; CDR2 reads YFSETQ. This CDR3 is CASSLATGRGTSEQYF. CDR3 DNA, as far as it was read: TGCGCCAGCAGCTTGGCGACAGGACGCGGGACCTCCGAG.

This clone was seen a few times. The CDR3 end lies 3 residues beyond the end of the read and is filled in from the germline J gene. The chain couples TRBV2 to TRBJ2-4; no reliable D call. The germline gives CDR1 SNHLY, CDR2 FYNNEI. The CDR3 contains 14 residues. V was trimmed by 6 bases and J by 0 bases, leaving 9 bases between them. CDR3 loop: CASRELLAKNIQYF. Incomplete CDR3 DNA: TGTGCCAGCAGGGAATTATTAGCCAAAAACATT.

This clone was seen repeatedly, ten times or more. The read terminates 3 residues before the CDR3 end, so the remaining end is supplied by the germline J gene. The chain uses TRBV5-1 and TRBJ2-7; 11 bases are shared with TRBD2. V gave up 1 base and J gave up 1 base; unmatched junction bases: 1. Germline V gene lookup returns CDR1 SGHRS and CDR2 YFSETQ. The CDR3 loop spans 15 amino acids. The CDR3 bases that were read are TGCGCCAGCAGCTTGACTAGCGGGGGATCCTACGAG. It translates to CASSLTSGGSYE. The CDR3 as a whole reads CASSLTSGGSYEQYF. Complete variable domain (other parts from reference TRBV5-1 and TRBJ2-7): KAGVTQTPRYLIKTRGQQVTLSCSPISGHRSVSWYQQTPGQGLQFLFEYFSETQRNKGNFPGRFSGRQFSNSRSEMNVSTLELGDSALYLCASSLTSGGSYEQYFGPGTRLTVT.

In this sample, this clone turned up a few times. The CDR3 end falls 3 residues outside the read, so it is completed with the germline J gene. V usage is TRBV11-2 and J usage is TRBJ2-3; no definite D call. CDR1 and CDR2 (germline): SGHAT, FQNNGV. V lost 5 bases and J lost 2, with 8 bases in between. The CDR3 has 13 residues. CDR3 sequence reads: CASSLYSTDTQYF. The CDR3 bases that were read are TGTGCCAGCAGCCTCTACTCCACAGATACG.

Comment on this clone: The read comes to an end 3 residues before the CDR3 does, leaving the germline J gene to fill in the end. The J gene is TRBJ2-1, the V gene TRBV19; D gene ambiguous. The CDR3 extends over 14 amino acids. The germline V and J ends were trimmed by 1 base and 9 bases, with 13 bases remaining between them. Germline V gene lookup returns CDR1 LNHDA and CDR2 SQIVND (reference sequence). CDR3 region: CASSIARVAPEQFF. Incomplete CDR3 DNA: TGTGCCAGTAGTATAGCCCGAGTAGCTCCTGAG.

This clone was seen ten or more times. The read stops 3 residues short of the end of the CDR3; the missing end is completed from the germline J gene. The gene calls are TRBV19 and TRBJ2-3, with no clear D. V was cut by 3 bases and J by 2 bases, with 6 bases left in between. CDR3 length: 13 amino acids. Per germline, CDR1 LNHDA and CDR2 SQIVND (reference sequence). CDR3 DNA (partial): TGTGCCAGTAGTATGCAGGACACAGATACG. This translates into CASSMQDTDT. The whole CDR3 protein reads CASSMQDTDTQYF. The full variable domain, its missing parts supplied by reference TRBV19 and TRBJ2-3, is DGGITQSPKYLFRKEGQNVTLSCEQNLNHDAMYWYRQDPGQGLRLIYYSQIVNDFQKGDIAEGYSVSREKKESFPLTVTSAQKNPTAFYLCASSMQDTDTQYFGPGTRLTVL.

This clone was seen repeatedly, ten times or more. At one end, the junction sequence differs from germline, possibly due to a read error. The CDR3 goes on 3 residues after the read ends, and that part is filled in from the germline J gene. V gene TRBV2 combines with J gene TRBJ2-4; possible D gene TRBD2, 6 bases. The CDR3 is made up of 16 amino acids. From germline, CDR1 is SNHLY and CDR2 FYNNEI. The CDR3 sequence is CASSQGTAGPKSIQYF. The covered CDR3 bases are TGTGCCAGCAGTCAAGGGACGGCGGGGCCCAAAAGCATT.